This T cell receptor (beta chain) came from a study of a mutant IDH1 vaccine in newly diagnosed glioma (dated by TCRdb to about 2021). About the investigation overall: Eight vaccinations were administered to patients in weeks 1, 3, 5, 7, 11, 15, 19 and 23, corresponding to visits V03 through V10. In the chemotherapy-containing groups, vaccination started alongside temozolomide cycles, whereas in patients who had radiotherapy alone it started 4-6 weeks after radiotherapy. Of the 30 to 35 patients who were treated, about 62% were male and approximately 38% were female, and the mean age was approximately 40 years. Before enrollment, patients had received standard therapy of radiotherapy alone, temozolomide alone, or radiochemotherapy with temozolomide; most received the combination. Peripheral blood was collected at six visits: V03 (baseline), V05, V07, V10, V12 and V13. Longitudinal TCRB deep sequencing was done for 20 to 25 treated patients, wherever samples were available for exploratory analyses. The full study reports these points: The authors noted that analyses of patient blood samples could not be reproduced because of sample limitations. Selection of PBMC samples for TCRB deep sequencing was based on availability. No apparent relationship was observed between pseudoprogression and alterations in the top peripheral T cell clonotypes detected by TCRB sequencing. Across multiple MHC alleles, vaccine-induced immune responses were seen in 93.3% of patients.

V drops 4 bases and J drops 2 bases, leaving 11 bases in between. Spanning cysteine to phenylalanine, the CDR3 consists of 14 amino acids. The kept DNA is CDR3 alone, 42 bases in frame from the first base. CDR1 and CDR2 are read off the germline V gene as SGHNT and YENEEA. Library construction relied on the immunoSEQ multiplex PCR assay. Rearranged TCR beta chain sequences were amplified with the hsTCRB Kit following the manufacturer's protocol. An Illumina MiSeq was used to sequence the TCRB libraries. In the original analysis: The proprietary platform of the kit vendor was used for demultiplexing, trimming and gene mapping. TCRdb obtained this table from immuneACCESS and retained in-frame rearrangements with V and J assigned. These tables miss some clones; where compared with another copy, unresolved V genes account for less than half of the shortfall, and the remainder is unexplained. V, J and clone size reflect that table, while D and trimming were determined from the DNA. The sample yields approximately 81,000 clones; 85% were counted once. 2% to 2.5% of the sample goes to the ten largest clones.

As to this clone: Its antigen target is currently unknown. One base away there is no much larger clone; base qualities are not given.

Reading the label with the study, this specimen's time point is: week 23, last vaccination. Every vaccine dose consisted of 300 ug of a 20-mer mutant IDH1 peptide in Montanide, administered subcutaneously together with topical imiquimod. Newly diagnosed WHO grade 3 or 4 IDH1-mutant astrocytomas showing loss of nuclear ATRX were present in the donors. The samples were drawn from NOA16, a multicentre, single-arm, open-label phase I trial in Germany that tested a mutant IDH1 peptide vaccine in humans for the first time. Genomic DNA for TCRB sequencing was extracted from EDTA blood using the DNeasy Blood and Tissue Kit.

The material was PBMCs, obtained from a glioma patient whose treatment included an IDH1 peptide vaccine. The chain is encoded by TRBV11-3 joined to TRBJ2-5; the D segment might be TRBD1 or TRBD2, since each matches 5 bases. The sequence came from a man aged 30 to 45 with glioma. Some clones in this sample may be carry-over from other donors' samples. The nucleotide sequence is TGTGCCAGCAGCTCCCGGGACCATCAAGAGACCCAGTACTTC. It encodes CASSSRDHQETQYF.